Below are 9 T cell receptor beta chains sequenced from a single sample in a study of tumor-infiltrating lymphocytes in primary liver carcinoma. Total RNA (approximately 500 ng) served as template for TCR beta cDNA synthesis primed by a constant-region primer. Three nested multiplex PCR rounds of slightly modified ARM-PCR generated TCR beta libraries. The opening two PCR rounds, roughly 11 cycles each, paired TRBV1-TRBV30 forward primers with a C-beta reverse primer. TCRdb independently ran MiXCR on the multiplex PCR reads; one entry per CDR3 protein. The sample shows 37,000 or so distinct CDR3 sequences, roughly 77% of them seen only once. Without any cell sorting, about 18-30 mg of bulk tissue yielded co-extracted RNA and DNA. Sequenced input: tumor-adjacent normal liver tissue. These receptor sequences come from a man aged 40-49 years with primary liver carcinoma and hepatitis B virus infection.

The rearrangement uses TRBV11-1 and TRBJ2-7; 8 bases line up with TRBD1. Per the germline V gene, CDR1 is SGHAT and CDR2 is FQDESV (reference sequence). The junction had 18 bases not matched to a gene; V was cut back by 10 bases and J by 7 bases. This CDR3 spans 15 amino acids. The CDR3 sequence: CANTPGGQANYEQYF. The CDR3 DNA is TGTGCCAACACCCCAGGGGGACAGGCGAACTATGAGCAGTACTTC.

The chain joins TRBV11-1 to TRBJ2-1, with TRBD2 matching over 11 bases. The junction had 23 bases not matched to a gene; V was cut back by 5 bases and J by 8 bases. Germline CDR1 is SGHAT and CDR2 is FQDESV (reference sequence). The CDR3 has 20 residues. CDR3 in DNA: TGTGCCAGCAGCGTAGAAAAGACTAGCGGGGCCTCATGGTTCGGCTATGAGCAGTTCTTC. Its protein product is CASSVEKTSGASWFGYEQFF.

A word on this clonotype: Mismatch with germline at one junction end may stem from a read error. The rearrangement uses TRBV11-2 and TRBJ2-1; tentatively, D is TRBD2 (7 bases). Germline CDR1 and CDR2: SGHAT and FQNNGV. CDR3 length: 16 amino acids. CDR3 sequence reads: CANSFGGGGHFNEQLF. The CDR3 DNA follows: TGTGCCAACAGCTTTGGGGGAGGGGGACACTTCAATGAGCAGCTCTTC.

On this clonotype: A read error may produce the germline difference seen at one junction end. This chain links TRBV9 with TRBJ1-6; TRBD1 aligns across 9 bases. Germline V gene data show CDR1 as SGDLS and CDR2 as YYNGEE. This CDR3 has 14 residues. The DNA of the CDR3 is TGTGCCAACAGCGAGGGACAGGGATATTCACCCCTCCACTTT. It encodes CANSEGQGYSPLHF.

In the case of this clonotype: This may come from a read error, since a much larger clone is one base off. V gene TRBV19 combines with J gene TRBJ1-1; 7 positions agree with TRBD1. CDR1 is LNHDA and CDR2 is SQIVND in the germline V gene (reference sequence). The ends lost 7 bases at V and 11 bases at J; junction bases unmatched: 19. The CDR3 length is 15 residues. Here the CDR3 reads CASIPGQLGGTSAFF. CDR3 DNA sequence: TGTGCCAGTATCCCGGGACAGCTTGGGGGAACATCGGCTTTCTTT.

Details on this clonotype: The CDR3 does not close with the conserved phenylalanine or tryptophan, likely indicating a read error. This chain joins TRBV12-3 or TRBV12-4 and TRBJ1-2, with TRBD1 identical over 8 bases. The CDR3 extends over 15 amino acids. Trimming removed 2 bases from V and 6 bases from J; junction bases left unmatched: 8. The CDR3 here is CASSLPVQGADGYTI. The CDR3 DNA sequence: TGTGCCAGCAGTTTACCCGTTCAGGGGGCTGATGGCTACACCATC.

With respect to this clonotype: At one boundary the junction diverges from the germline segment, which might be a read error. The chain is built from TRBV28 and TRBJ1-6; TRBD1 is a possible D gene (5 bases). CDR3 length: 13 amino acids. CDR1 is MDHEN and CDR2 is SYDVKM in the germline V gene. For the CDR3, the DNA is TGTGGCAGCTTCAGGCAGGGTGATTCACCCCTCCACTTT. Translated: CGSFRQGDSPLHF.

V gene TRBV7-9 combines with J gene TRBJ2-3; D is perhaps TRBD2 (5 bases). Germline V gene data show CDR1 as SEHNR and CDR2 as FQNEAQ (reference sequence). V gave up 7 bases and J gave up 0 bases, with 11 bases separating them. The CDR3 runs 14 residues. The CDR3 DNA reads TGTGCCAGCAACCCCGGGATTAGCACAGATACGCAGTATTTT. Translating it yields CASNPGISTDTQYF.

Note on this clonotype: One end of the junction does not line up with germline, which may come from a read error. The V and J genes are TRBV6-6 and TRBJ2-7, with D possibly TRBD2 on 6 matching bases. From germline, CDR1 is MNHNY and CDR2 SVGAGI (reference sequence). This CDR3 is 12 amino acids long. The CDR3, as DNA: TGTGCTAGCAGCCCCGGAGCGGGCGAGCAGCACTTC. Protein product: CASSPGAGEQHF.